This T cell receptor beta chain was identified in a study of T-cell memory formation after mild COVID-19. The CDR3 runs to 14 residues. V shed 11 bases and J 6 bases; nucleotides not matched to a gene: 9. Germline CDR1 and CDR2: MNHNY and SVGAGI (reference sequence). To note about this clonotype: Its antigen is still unknown.

The study's findings and limits: Later expanders leaned CD4+, whereas clones that contracted between day 15 and 85 were balanced CD4/CD8.

From 5'RACE with constant-segment primers came TCR alpha and TCR beta cDNA libraries that carried sample barcodes and UMIs. One entry per CDR3 protein results from TCRdb running MiXCR on the 5' RACE reads. The data hold about 150,000 distinct CDR3 sequences, with about 25% observed a single time. The chain employs TRBV6-6 and TRBJ2-1, with 11 bases that match TRBD2. Material: PBMCs or a T cell subset sorted from them (not recorded which). The receptor was derived from an adult woman who had mild COVID-19 (a few samples of this study predate the infection). Cell type and time point are not known. CDR3 residues: CAGGIAGGLNEQFF. The DNA for the CDR3 is TGTGCCGGGGGAATAGCGGGAGGGCTCAATGAGCAGTTCTTC.